These 17 T cell receptor beta chains were sequenced from one sample in a study of OX40 agonist ivuxolimab in advanced cancers. Repertoires were generated with immunoSEQ multiplex PCR, while TCRdb's copy carries only in-frame clones and drops some. This table has roughly 28,000 clones, 79% appearing once. The sequencing here drew on CD4+ or CD8+ T cells sorted from blood, taken in a trial of the OX40 agonist ivuxolimab. The receptors shown here come from an adult with an advanced solid tumor such as melanoma, head and neck, liver or kidney cancer.

The V call is TRBV18, the J call TRBJ1-6, with D possibly TRBD1 on 5 matching bases. Trimming removed 0 bases at V and 5 bases at J, with 8 bases between. Germline V lookup: CDR1 KGHSH, CDR2 LQKENI. The CDR3 loop spans 15 amino acids. The CDR3 loop reads CASSPPQGDNSPLHF. The CDR3 DNA follows: TGTGCCAGCTCACCACCGCAGGGAGATAATTCACCCCTCCACTTT.

The chain joins TRBV19 to TRBJ1-4; 8 positions match TRBD1. The germline gives CDR1 LNHDA, CDR2 SQIVND (reference sequence). The CDR3 extends over 14 amino acids. Unmatched junction bases numbered 7, after V lost 9 bases and J lost 4 bases. CDR3 coding DNA: TGTGCCAGCCTTGGGACAGGCGGTAATGAAAAACTGTTTTTT. Protein: CASLGTGGNEKLFF.

CDR3 sequence: CASSPGSNQPQHF. In DNA form, the CDR3 reads TGTGCCAGCTCACCGGGCAGTAATCAGCCCCAGCATTTT. The chain links TRBV18 to TRBJ1-5; D call uncertain. Trimming took off 3 bases at V and 4 bases at J, with 7 bases between the two ends. The germline V gene has CDR1 KGHSH and CDR2 LQKENI. This CDR3 region has 13 residues.

This rearrangement joins TRBV18 to TRBJ2-2, with 11 bases aligning to TRBD1. The germline V gene encodes CDR1 KGHSH and CDR2 LQKENI. Trimming took 2 bases from V and 7 from J; bases not matched to a gene: 3. The length of the CDR3 is 15 residues. CDR3 sequence: CASSPGQGANGELFF. The DNA for the CDR3 is TGTGCCAGCTCACCAGGACAGGGGGCGAACGGGGAGCTGTTTTTT.

This clone showed up just a few times. The chain links TRBV28 to TRBJ2-4; possible D gene TRBD1, 5 bases. This CDR3 is 16 amino acids long. In germline, CDR1 is MDHEN, CDR2 SYDVKM. V was shortened by 7 bases and J by 0 bases, with 16 bases between the two germline ends. The CDR3 is CASTPSDSLAKNIQYF. CDR3 nucleotides: TGTGCCAGCACCCCATCCGACAGCCTAGCCAAAAACATTCAGTACTTC.

The rearrangement links TRBV19 to TRBJ2-1; maybe TRBD2 (5 bases). This CDR3 contains 13 residues. The germline gives CDR1 LNHDA, CDR2 SQIVND (reference sequence). V was shortened by 6 bases and J by 3 bases, with 9 bases between the two germline ends. CDR3 sequence: CASSEGYYNEQFF. CDR3 nucleotide sequence: TGTGCCAGTAGCGAGGGTTACTACAATGAGCAGTTCTTC.

The chain combines TRBV5-1 with TRBJ1-3; no reliable D call. The V gene's germline CDR1 is SGHRS and CDR2 YFSETQ. This CDR3 is 14 amino acids long. Trimming left V 5 bases short and J 2 bases short, with 11 bases between. The CDR3 bases are TGCGCCAGCAGACCCGACTCCCCTGGAAACACCATATATTTT. Amino acid sequence: CASRPDSPGNTIYF.

The V gene is TRBV5-1, the J gene TRBJ2-5, with D possibly being TRBD2 (6 bases). Germline V gives CDR1 SGHRS, CDR2 YFSETQ. The germline V and J ends were trimmed by 4 bases and 0 bases, with 16 bases remaining between them. CDR3 size: 16 residues. The CDR3 here is CASSLPAGGYQETQYF. CDR3 DNA sequence: TGCGCCAGCAGCCTTCCTGCCGGAGGGTACCAAGAGACCCAGTACTTC.

The V and J genes are TRBV7-9 and TRBJ2-2, with a weak D call TRBD1 (6 bases). Germline CDR1 SEHNR, CDR2 FQNEAQ (reference sequence). The V end was cut by 3 bases, the J end by 0 bases, with 8 bases between. The CDR3 contains 15 residues. CDR3 DNA sequence: TGTGCCAGCAGCTTGGGGACAACGAACACCGGGGAGCTGTTTTTT. The encoded protein is CASSLGTTNTGELFF.

This clone was counted a single time. The chain has TRBV27 and TRBJ1-1; D may be TRBD1 (5 bases). Trimming shortened V by 5 bases and J by 9 bases, and 22 bases separated the two germline ends. Germline V gives CDR1 MNHEY, CDR2 SMNVEV (reference sequence). The CDR3 has 15 amino acids. The CDR3 coding sequence is TGTGCCAGCAGTCCCAGGGTCGCTAGTTGGGAGAAAGCTTTCTTT. Residues: CASSPRVASWEKAFF.

This chain uses TRBV30 with TRBJ1-5; D call uncertain. The ends were cut back, 3 bases at V and 3 bases at J, with 9 bases in the middle. The CDR3 totals 13 residues. The germline CDR1 and CDR2 sequences are GTSNPN and SVGIG (reference sequence). Here the CDR3 reads CAWRVHLNQPQHF. CDR3 nucleotide sequence: TGTGCCTGGAGAGTTCATCTCAATCAGCCCCAGCATTTT.

The chain carries TRBV7-6 and TRBJ2-5, with D unclear. V was trimmed by 1 base and J by 4 bases, leaving 7 bases between them. CDR3 length: 13 residues. Germline V gene lookup returns CDR1 SGHVS and CDR2 FNYEAQ. CDR3 in DNA: TGTGCCAGCAGCTTAGGGTTCGGAGAGACCCAGTACTTC. It is translated as CASSLGFGETQYF. Drawing the rest from reference TRBV7-6 and TRBJ2-5, the complete variable domain is GAGVSQSPRYKVTKRGQDVALRCDPISGHVSLYWYRQALGQGPEFLTYFNYEAQQDKSGLPNDRFSAERPEGSISTLTIQRTEQRDSAMYRCASSLGFGETQYFGPGTRLLVL.

The V call is TRBV18, the J call TRBJ1-5; 11 bases are shared with TRBD1. There are 14 residues in the CDR3. Germline CDR1 reads KGHSH; CDR2 reads LQKENI. With 6 bases clipped from V and 5 bases from J, the junction kept 3 bases outside the gene matches. The CDR3 region is CASSGQGADQPQHF. The DNA of the CDR3 is TGTGCCAGCTCCGGACAGGGGGCGGATCAGCCCCAGCATTTT.

The CDR3 bases are TGTGCCAGCAGCTGGACAGGGGGCGAAAACACCATATATTTT. Translated: CASSWTGGENTIYF. The chain employs TRBV6-6 and TRBJ1-3; 11 bases are a match to TRBD1. Germline lookup yields CDR1 MNHNY and CDR2 SVGAGI (reference sequence). CDR3 length: 14 amino acids. Germline trimming cut 6 bases from V and 6 bases from J; bases unmatched to any gene: 4.

The chain carries TRBV5-4 and TRBJ1-1; 9 positions agree with TRBD1. Trimming at V came to 0 bases and at J to 6 bases, leaving 3 bases not matched to a gene. The CDR3 contains 14 residues. The germline CDR1 and CDR2 sequences are SGHNT and YYREEE (reference sequence). The DNA of the CDR3 is TGTGCCAGCAGCTTGGCACAGGGGGCGCCTGAAGCTTTCTTT. Translated: CASSLAQGAPEAFF.

This chain connects TRBV7-2 to TRBJ1-5, with D perhaps TRBD1 (5 bases). V lost 1 base and J lost 4, with 14 bases in between. The CDR3 sequence is 16 residues long. Germline CDR1 is SGHTA and CDR2 is FQGNSA. CDR3 amino acids: CASSLVGARANQPQHF. In DNA form, the CDR3 reads TGTGCCAGCAGCTTAGTAGGGGCCCGAGCTAATCAGCCCCAGCATTTT.

Comments on this clone: This specimen includes other DNA sequences encoding the same CDR3. V and J are TRBV29-1 and TRBJ2-7, with 9 bases matching TRBD1. The CDR3 runs 13 residues. Per germline, CDR1 SQVTM and CDR2 ANQGSEA. After removal of 6 bases from V and 5 bases from J, the junction contained 8 bases not matched to a gene. The CDR3 loop reads CSVTGTGLNEQYF. The CDR3 DNA reads TGCAGCGTAACCGGGACAGGGCTAAACGAGCAGTACTTC.